Below, 20 T cell receptor beta chains from the same sample are listed, as sequenced in a study of post-analysis software for immune sequencing data. These receptors have no identified antigens. The TCR beta cDNA libraries carried unique molecular identifiers. TCRdb itself ran the PCR reads through MiXCR, one entry per CDR3 protein. The sample shows hundreds of thousands of distinct CDR3 sequences, roughly 50% of them seen only once. Study-wide points: The five TRBV segments detected at higher frequency in patients than in controls included TRBV5-6, TRBV5-1 and TRBV20-1.

Sequencing input: blood. The receptor source for this set is a girl aged 5-17 years with multiple sclerosis.

The chain couples TRBV5-1 to TRBJ1-1; a possible D gene is TRBD1 (5 bases). The CDR3 loop spans 15 amino acids. Germline-derived CDR1 and CDR2 are SGHRS and YFSETQ. Trimming removed 0 bases from V and 2 bases from J, with 11 bases in between. CDR3 coding DNA: TGCGCCAGCAGCTTGGCAGGGAATAGTAACACTGAAGCTTTCTTT. It encodes CASSLAGNSNTEAFF.

V usage is TRBV20-1 and J usage is TRBJ2-3, with D tentatively TRBD1 (6 bases). Deletions cut 5 bases from V and 2 bases from J, with 26 bases between. Germline loops: CDR1 DFQATT, CDR2 SNEGSKA (reference sequence). The CDR3 covers 18 residues. CDR3 in DNA: TGCAGTGCTGCTCCCCGGACAGTGCCCGTGTTCTTCACAGATACGCAGTATTTT. This encodes CSAAPRTVPVFFTDTQYF.

The chain combines TRBV12-3 or TRBV12-4 with TRBJ2-4; the D is unclear. The germline V and J ends were trimmed by 2 bases and 6 bases, with 14 bases remaining between them. This CDR3 contains 15 residues. The CDR3 here is CASSLRGRRTNIQYF. The CDR3 region has the DNA TGTGCCAGCAGTTTACGAGGCAGACGAACAAACATTCAGTACTTC.

The V call is TRBV25-1, the J call TRBJ1-2; possible D gene TRBD1, 6 bases. V gave up 5 bases and J gave up 6 bases, with 13 bases separating them. The CDR3 spans 13 residues. Germline V gives CDR1 MGHDK, CDR2 SYGVNS. DNA of the CDR3: TGTGCCAGCAGTATAGGGGGTCCGGATGGCTACACCTTC. Protein: CASSIGGPDGYTF.

The chain employs TRBV2 and TRBJ2-3; D unclear. V lost 4 bases and J lost 4, with 15 bases in between. This CDR3 is built from 15 residues. Germline V gives CDR1 SNHLY, CDR2 FYNNEI. The CDR3 bases are TGTGCCAGCAGTGTCCCCCGACTGGGCGCAGATACGCAGTATTTT. Translating it yields CASSVPRLGADTQYF.

The chain uses TRBV29-1 and TRBJ1-2; a possible D gene is TRBD1 (6 bases). CDR3 size: 14 residues. V was shortened by 4 bases and J by 3 bases, with 15 bases between the two germline ends. From germline, CDR1 is SQVTM and CDR2 ANQGSEA. The CDR3 sequence is CSVANRGADYGYTF. The CDR3 DNA is TGCAGCGTTGCTAATCGGGGGGCGGACTATGGCTACACCTTC.

The V and J genes are TRBV20-1 and TRBJ2-2; maybe TRBD1 (5 bases). Germline values: CDR1 DFQATT, CDR2 SNEGSKA (reference sequence). The CDR3 is made up of 14 amino acids. Trimming left V 3 bases short and J 4 bases short, with 12 bases between. In nucleotides, the CDR3 is TGCAGTGCTAGTGCAAGGGGCCCCACCGGGGAGCTGTTTTTT. The encoded protein is CSASARGPTGELFF.

In its sample, this clonotype was seen many times. The V call is TRBV18, the J call TRBJ1-5, with D possibly TRBD1 on 5 matching bases. V was shortened by 3 bases and J by 3 bases, with 9 bases between the two germline ends. Per germline, CDR1 KGHSH and CDR2 LQKENI. The CDR3 consists of 14 residues. This chain's CDR3 is CASSPGTANQPQHF. The CDR3 DNA sequence: TGTGCCAGCTCACCCGGGACGGCCAATCAGCCCCAGCATTTT. Full variable domain (rest looked up from reference TRBV18 and TRBJ1-5): NAGVMQNPRHLVRRRGQEARLRCSPMKGHSHVYWYRQLPEEGLKFMVYLQKENIIDESGMPKERFSAEFPKEGPSILRIQQVVRGDSAAYFCASSPGTANQPQHFGDGTRLSIL.

This clonotype was seen a few times. The genes are TRBV30 and TRBJ1-2; tentative D call: TRBD1 (6 bases). V lost 3 bases and J lost 6, with 8 bases in between. Germline V gene lookup returns CDR1 GTSNPN and CDR2 SVGIG (reference sequence). The CDR3 totals 11 residues. This chain's CDR3 is CAWSSGDGYTF. CDR3 nucleotide sequence: TGTGCCTGGAGCTCAGGGGATGGCTACACCTTC. Using reference TRBV30 and TRBJ1-2 for the parts outside the CDR3, the full variable domain is SQTIHQWPATLVQPVGSPLSLECTVEGTSNPNLYWYRQAAGRGLQLLFYSVGIGQISSEVPQNLSASRPQDRQFILSSKKLLLSDSGFYLCAWSSGDGYTFGSGTRLTVV.

CDR3 coding DNA: TGTGCCAGCAGCCCGTACCTGGGGAACACAGATACGCAGTATTTT. It yields the protein CASSPYLGNTDTQYF. The chain combines TRBV7-2 with TRBJ2-3, with D uncertain. CDR3 size: 15 residues. Trimming pared 5 bases from V and 2 bases from J, leaving 14 bases between. CDR1 and CDR2 (germline): SGHTA, FQGNSA.

This clonotype was detected only a few times. The chain is built from TRBV29-1 and TRBJ2-1; the match to TRBD1 covers 7 bases. J was trimmed by 7 bases and V by 4 bases; bases with no gene match: 16. The germline CDR1 and CDR2 sequences are SQVTM and ANQGSEA. This CDR3 contains 16 residues. CDR3 protein: CSVGFETGPPRNEQFF. CDR3 bases: TGCAGCGTTGGGTTCGAGACAGGGCCTCCGAGGAATGAGCAGTTCTTC.

This clonotype was found many times. Relative to the germline gene, one junction end is altered; a read error may explain this. The chain joins TRBV5-1 to TRBJ2-7; TRBD1 aligns across 7 bases. The germline gives CDR1 SGHRS, CDR2 YFSETQ. This CDR3 region has 14 residues. The CDR3 reads CASSPRQGSYEQYF. As DNA, the CDR3 is TGTGCCAGCAGTCCACGACAGGGCTCCTACGAGCAGTACTTC. Full variable domain (missing parts from reference TRBV5-1 and TRBJ2-7): KAGVTQTPRYLIKTRGQQVTLSCSPISGHRSVSWYQQTPGQGLQFLFEYFSETQRNKGNFPGRFSGRQFSNSRSEMNVSTLELGDSALYLCASSPRQGSYEQYFGPGTRLTVT.

This clonotype was observed a handful of times. The J gene is TRBJ2-3, the V gene TRBV6-6, with D hard to call. Germline lookup yields CDR1 MNHNY and CDR2 SVGAGI (reference sequence). This CDR3 is built from 14 residues. V lost 6 bases, J lost 2 bases, and 12 bases lay in between. The CDR3, as DNA: TGTGCCAGCAGGATCCCGGGCTTCACAGATACGCAGTATTTT. This encodes CASRIPGFTDTQYF.

This chain links TRBV30 with TRBJ2-7; tentative D call: TRBD2 (5 bases). This CDR3 is built from 15 residues. From germline, CDR1 is GTSNPN and CDR2 SVGIG (reference sequence). Trimming shortened V by 3 bases and J by 1 base, and 16 bases separated the two germline ends. CDR3 sequence reads: CAWSHSARVSYEQYF. The CDR3 DNA sequence: TGTGCCTGGAGCCACTCGGCGCGGGTATCCTACGAGCAGTACTTC.

This sequence joins TRBV12-3 or TRBV12-4 and TRBJ2-7, with 14 bases lining up with TRBD2. The CDR3 loop spans 17 amino acids. The J segment lost 1 base and the V segment lost 6 bases, leaving 8 bases of the junction unmatched. The CDR3 spells CASSPGTSGSWSYEQYF. CDR3 bases: TGTGCCAGCAGCCCCGGGACTAGCGGGAGTTGGTCCTACGAGCAGTACTTC.

The chain carries TRBV7-9 and TRBJ2-1; 7 bases agree with TRBD2. Trimming at V came to 7 bases and at J to 2 bases, leaving 11 bases not matched to a gene. The germline V gene encodes CDR1 SEHNR and CDR2 FQNEAQ (reference sequence). The CDR3 runs to 16 residues. The DNA for the CDR3 is TGTGCCAGCAACCCCCCGACAGCGGGACCCTACAATGAGCAGTTCTTC. It yields the protein CASNPPTAGPYNEQFF. Full variable domain (missing parts from reference TRBV7-9 and TRBJ2-1): DTGVSQNPRHKITKRGQNVTFRCDPISEHNRLYWYRQTLGQGPEFLTYFQNEAQLEKSRLLSDRFSAERPKGSFSTLEIQRTEQGDSAMYLCASNPPTAGPYNEQFFGPGTRLTVL.

The chain employs TRBV5-1 and TRBJ2-7, with D perhaps TRBD2 (5 bases). Trimming removed 0 bases at V and 0 bases at J, with 10 bases between. This CDR3 comprises 15 residues. Looked up from germline, CDR1 is SGHRS and CDR2 is YFSETQ. CDR3 coding DNA: TGCGCCAGCAGCTTGGATGAGGGTAGCTCCTACGAGCAGTACTTC. Its protein product is CASSLDEGSSYEQYF.

The chain uses TRBV20-1 and TRBJ2-3; possibly TRBD2 for D (5 bases). Germline loops: CDR1 DFQATT, CDR2 SNEGSKA (reference sequence). Deletions cut 0 bases from V and 3 bases from J, with 19 bases between. CDR3 length: 17 residues. DNA of the CDR3: TGCAGTGCTAGAGAGGCCCTATCTAGCCGGGCAACAGATACGCAGTATTTT. Its protein product is CSAREALSSRATDTQYF.

This clonotype was counted ten times or more. The chain has TRBV27 and TRBJ1-2; possible D gene TRBD1, 5 bases. This CDR3 region has 14 residues. Germline V gives CDR1 MNHEY, CDR2 SMNVEV (reference sequence). V was shortened by 3 bases and J by 3 bases, with 11 bases between the two germline ends. The CDR3 nucleotides read TGTGCCAGCAGTTTGTGGGGGACGGACTATGGCTACACCTTC. Translating gives CASSLWGTDYGYTF.

V and J are TRBV4-2 and TRBJ2-5, with TRBD1 identical over 7 bases. Trimming took 1 base from V and 1 from J; bases not matched to a gene: 6. CDR1 and CDR2 from the germline V gene are LGHNA and YNFKEQ. The CDR3 spans 16 residues. CDR3 loop: CASSQVDRDSQETQYF. CDR3 sequence (DNA): TGTGCCAGCAGCCAAGTTGACCGGGACAGCCAAGAGACCCAGTACTTC.